What follows is one TCR beta chain and its context. The data were taken from a study of blood T cell repertoires in COVID-19. Study-level background: COVID-19 samples, acute and convalescent, were from the United States, Italy and Spain. The cDNA or gDNA used as material had been derived from T cells, B-cell-depleted T cells, or PBMCs.

Authors' analysis steps: The assay estimated nucleated cells by amplifying reference gene primers. Using immunoSEQ multiplex PCR, the repertoire was profiled, and TCRdb retains in-frame clones only, with some absent. V and J calls and clone size come straight from that table; D and trimming were deduced from the DNA. The profile shows about 300,000 clones, about 82% of them singletons. This CDR3 has 14 amino acids. Germline V gene data show CDR1 as SGHRS and CDR2 as YFSETQ. Trimming stripped 0 bases from V and 6 bases from J, with 12 bases between. This chain joins TRBV5-1 and TRBJ1-1; tentatively, D is TRBD1 (5 bases). The receptor was derived from a woman aged 50 to 65 with acute or convalescent COVID-19. The sequenced sample was peripheral blood. The CDR3 DNA sequence: TGCGCCAGCAGCTTGGGTGCAGGGAATCCTGAAGCTTTCTTT. The encoded protein is CASSLGAGNPEAFF.